This TCR beta chain appears in the sequencing data of a study of radiotherapy plus CTLA-4 blockade in lung cancer. On this clone: As yet, its antigen is unknown.

This CDR3 has 16 amino acids. The ends lost 4 bases at V and 7 bases at J; junction bases unmatched: 11. Germline loops: CDR1 SGDLS, CDR2 YYNGEE. Findings of the study overall: Peripheral blood showed expansion of tumor-derived TCR clones after radiotherapy and ipilimumab.

Method: immunoSEQ multiplex PCR; TCRdb's copy keeps in-frame clones and lacks some. This table has 50,000 to 70,000 clones, around 80% appearing once. The receptor was isolated from a human donor with non-small cell lung cancer whose response to radiotherapy plus ipilimumab could not be evaluated. The sequencing used peripheral blood, collected from a patient treated with radiotherapy plus ipilimumab. The chain employs TRBV9 and TRBJ2-1; 10 bases are shared with TRBD2. This CDR3 is CASSPSRTSGLNEQFF. DNA of the CDR3: TGTGCCAGCAGCCCCTCACGGACTAGCGGCCTGAATGAGCAGTTCTTC.